The next 9 T cell receptor beta chains were all read from a single sample in a study of metastatic and nonmetastatic thyroid tumors (dated by TCRdb to the early 2020s). None of the patients had been given any treatment before thyroid surgery. Receptors were amplified or captured by PCR. The instrument given in TCRdb is Illumina HiSeq 4000. TCRdb reprocessed the public reads (quality trimming at Q25 with fastp, clone calling with MiXCR) and kept in-frame beta chains. The sample table contains roughly 12,000 clones; only one count was recorded for 35% to 45% of them. The ten top clones hold roughly a sixth of the sample. Material for sequencing was tumor tissue. The receptors here all came from a female donor with papillary thyroid cancer or a benign thyroid nodule (not recorded which). Some clones in this sample may be carry-over from other donors' samples.

The rearrangement links TRBV19 to TRBJ1-1; 8 nucleotides match TRBD1. Germline CDR1 reads LNHDA; CDR2 reads SQIVND (reference sequence). With 4 bases clipped from V and 2 bases from J, the junction kept 6 bases outside the gene matches. The CDR3 loop spans 15 amino acids. The CDR3 is CASSKNDRGNTEAFF. For the CDR3, the DNA is TGTGCCAGTAGTAAAAACGACAGGGGAAACACTGAAGCTTTCTTT.

This clone was detected only a few times. The chain has TRBV6-1 and TRBJ2-7; 8 bases map to TRBD2. The CDR3 totals 16 residues. Unmatched junction bases numbered 12, after V lost 7 bases and J lost 1 base. CDR1 and CDR2 from the germline V gene are MNHNS and SASEGT. Here the CDR3 DNA reads TGTGCCAGCACCTCTCGGGGGGGGAGTTTGTCCTACGAGCAGTACTTC. Translated, it gives CASTSRGGSLSYEQYF.

The chain is built from TRBV7-3 and TRBJ2-2; D is possibly TRBD1 or TRBD2 (5 bases each). Germline CDR1 reads SGHTA; CDR2 reads FQGTGA. CDR3 length: 14 residues. V gave up 5 bases and J gave up 6 bases, with 13 bases separating them. As DNA, the CDR3 is TGTGCCAGCAGCCCTAGGTTGGGGGCCGGGGAGCTGTTTTTT. Residues: CASSPRLGAGELFF.

V gene TRBV6-1 combines with J gene TRBJ2-1; 8 nucleotides line up with TRBD2. V trimming: 6 bases; J trimming: 3 bases; junction bases outside the gene matches: 7. Per germline, CDR1 MNHNS and CDR2 SASEGT. The CDR3 covers 15 residues. For the CDR3, the DNA is TGTGCCAGCAGACTAAGCGGGAGCAGCTACAATGAGCAGTTCTTC. Residues: CASRLSGSSYNEQFF.

V gene TRBV2 combines with J gene TRBJ2-3; 7 bases align to TRBD1. This CDR3 has 15 residues. With V trimmed by 5 bases and J by 0 bases, 5 bases remained unmatched. From germline, CDR1 is SNHLY and CDR2 FYNNEI. CDR3 nucleotide sequence: TGTGCCAGCAGTCCCGGGACAGCTAGCACAGATACGCAGTATTTT. Translated, it gives CASSPGTASTDTQYF.

Note on this clone: At one end, the junction sequence differs from germline, possibly due to a read error. V usage is TRBV19 and J usage is TRBJ2-7; 8 bases fit TRBD1. The CDR3 is made up of 14 amino acids. Looked up from germline, CDR1 is LNHDA and CDR2 is SQIVND (reference sequence). The CDR3 region is CASSTGQEIDEQYF. The DNA of the CDR3 is TGTGCCAGTAGTACGGGACAGGAGATTGACGAGCAGTACTTT.

A note on this clone: The junction shows a germline mismatch at one end, possibly a read error. The chain combines TRBV6-2 or TRBV6-3 with TRBJ1-1, with 8 bases identical to TRBD1. The CDR3 contains 16 residues. Germline V gene data show CDR1 as MNHEY and CDR2 as SVGEGT. The CDR3 protein is CASSYGTGWSNSEAFF. The CDR3 nucleotides read TGTGCCAGCAGTTACGGGACAGGTTGGAGCAACAGTGAAGCTTTCTTT.

The chain links TRBV7-2 to TRBJ2-3, with D perhaps matching TRBD2 (6 bases). V shed 0 bases and J shed 1 base, with 14 bases lying between them. Germline CDR1 SGHTA, CDR2 FQGNSA. The CDR3 is 17 residues long. CDR3 in DNA: TGTGCCAGCAGCTTAGCTCCCCCCGGGGGAGGCACAGATACGCAGTATTTT. Protein product: CASSLAPPGGGTDTQYF.

The chain combines TRBV7-2 with TRBJ2-1; tentatively, D is TRBD2 (6 bases). This CDR3 has 15 amino acids. CDR1 is SGHTA, CDR2 FQGNSA, per germline. Trimming took 0 bases from V and 8 from J, leaving 14 bases between them. CDR3 loop: CASSLATGALDEQFF. Written as DNA, the CDR3 is TGTGCCAGCAGCTTAGCAACGGGAGCCCTCGATGAGCAGTTCTTC.